This TCR beta chain is drawn from a study of shared clonotypes between healthy human individuals. Assay: immunoSEQ multiplex PCR; the TCRdb copy retains only in-frame clones and omits some. The table includes about 1.5 million clones, around 98% detected once. The CDR3 runs 16 residues. V gave up 3 bases and J gave up 0 bases, with 9 bases separating them. Germline CDR1 MDHEN, CDR2 SYDVKM. The chain links TRBV28 to TRBJ2-6; D remains unclear. Sequencing used naive CD4+ T cells sorted from blood. Subset in this sample: CD45RA+ positively selected. This sequence originates from a man aged 30-40 years in good health. Written as DNA, the CDR3 is TGTGCCAGCAGTTTGCCTATCCTCTCTGGGGCCAACGTCCTGACTTTC. Protein product: CASSLPILSGANVLTF.